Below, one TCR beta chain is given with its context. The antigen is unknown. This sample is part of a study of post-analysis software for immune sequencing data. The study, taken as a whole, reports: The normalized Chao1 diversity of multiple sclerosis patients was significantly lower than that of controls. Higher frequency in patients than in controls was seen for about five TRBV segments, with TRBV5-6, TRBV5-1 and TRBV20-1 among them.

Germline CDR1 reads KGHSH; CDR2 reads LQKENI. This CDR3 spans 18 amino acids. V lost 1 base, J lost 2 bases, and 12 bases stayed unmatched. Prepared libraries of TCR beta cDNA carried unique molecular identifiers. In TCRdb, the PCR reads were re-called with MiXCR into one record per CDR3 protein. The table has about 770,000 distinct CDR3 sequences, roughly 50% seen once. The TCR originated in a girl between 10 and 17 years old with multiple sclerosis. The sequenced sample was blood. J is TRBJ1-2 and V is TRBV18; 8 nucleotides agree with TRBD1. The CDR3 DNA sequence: TGTGCCAGCTCACCACTAGCGGGACAGGAGTATGGGAACTATGGCTACACCTTC. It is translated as CASSPLAGQEYGNYGYTF.